Here is one T cell receptor (beta chain) with its context. Per germline, CDR1 SGHDN and CDR2 FVKESK. The ends were cut back, 2 bases at V and 0 bases at J, with 10 bases in the middle. CDR3 size: 16 residues. The data originate from a study of blood T cell repertoires in COVID-19. The protocol was immunoSEQ multiplex PCR, while the TCRdb copy is restricted to in-frame clones and leaves out a portion. The table records 300,000 to 400,000 clones, about 85% of them present only once. The receptor was derived from a woman in her twenties or thirties who had been exposed to COVID-19. Sequencing was performed on PBMCs or T cells enriched from blood (not recorded which). V usage is TRBV14 and J usage is TRBJ1-4; D ambiguous. The CDR3 region is CASSQNSGATNEKLFF. In DNA, the CDR3 is TGTGCCAGCAGCCAAAACAGTGGCGCAACTAATGAAAAACTGTTTTTT.